This T cell receptor beta chain came from a study of somatic mutations in cytotoxic T cells in rheumatoid arthritis. Overall study results and limits: Unlike healthy controls, rheumatoid arthritis patients had CD8+ clonality that increased with age. No antigen targets were known for the expanded CD8+ clones.

The table came from immunoSEQ multiplex PCR; TCRdb's copy has only in-frame clones and leaves some out. This sample carries around 20,000 clones, 68% of them seen once, and the ten largest clones take 15% to 20%. Trimming cost V 0 bases and J 5 bases; bases outside gene matches: 5. There are 16 residues in the CDR3. Germline V gene lookup returns CDR1 MGHRA and CDR2 YSYEKL. This clone occurred once. Its target is unknown. The chain links TRBV4-1 to TRBJ2-3; 10 nucleotides align to TRBD1. The receptor was isolated from an adult with rheumatoid arthritis. The source material was CD8+ T cells sorted from blood. This CDR3 is CASSQDQTGGRDTQYF. The CDR3 region has the DNA TGCGCCAGCAGCCAAGATCAGACAGGGGGCCGAGATACGCAGTATTTT.